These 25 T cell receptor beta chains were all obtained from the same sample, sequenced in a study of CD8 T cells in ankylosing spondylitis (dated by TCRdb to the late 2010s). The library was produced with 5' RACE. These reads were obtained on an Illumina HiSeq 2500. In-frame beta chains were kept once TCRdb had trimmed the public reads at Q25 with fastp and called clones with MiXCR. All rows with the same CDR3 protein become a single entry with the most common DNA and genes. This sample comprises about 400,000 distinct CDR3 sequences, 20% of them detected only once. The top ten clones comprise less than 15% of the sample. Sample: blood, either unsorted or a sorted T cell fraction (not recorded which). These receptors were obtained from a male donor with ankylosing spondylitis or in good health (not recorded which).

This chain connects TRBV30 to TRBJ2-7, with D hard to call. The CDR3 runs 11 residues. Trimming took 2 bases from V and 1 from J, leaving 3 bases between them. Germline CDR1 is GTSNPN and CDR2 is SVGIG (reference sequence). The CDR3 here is CAWSLSYEQYF. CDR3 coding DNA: TGTGCCTGGAGTCTATCCTACGAGCAGTACTTC. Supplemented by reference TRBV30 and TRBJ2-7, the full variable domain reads SQTIHQWPATLVQPVGSPLSLECTVEGTSNPNLYWYRQAAGRGLQLLFYSVGIGQISSEVPQNLSASRPQDRQFILSSKKLLLSDSGFYLCAWSLSYEQYFGPGTRLTVT.

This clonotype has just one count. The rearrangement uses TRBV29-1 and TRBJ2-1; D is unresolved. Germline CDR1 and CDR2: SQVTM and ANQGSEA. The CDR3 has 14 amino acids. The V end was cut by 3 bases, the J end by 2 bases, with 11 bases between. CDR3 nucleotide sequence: TGCAGCGTTGACGGCGGCATGACCTACAATGAGCAGTTCTTC. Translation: CSVDGGMTYNEQFF.

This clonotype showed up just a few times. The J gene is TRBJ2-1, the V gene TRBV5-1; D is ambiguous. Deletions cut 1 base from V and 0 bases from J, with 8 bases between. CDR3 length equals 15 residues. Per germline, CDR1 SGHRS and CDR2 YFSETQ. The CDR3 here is CASSLTDPSYNEQFF. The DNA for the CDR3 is TGCGCCAGCAGCTTGACGGACCCCTCCTACAATGAGCAGTTCTTC.

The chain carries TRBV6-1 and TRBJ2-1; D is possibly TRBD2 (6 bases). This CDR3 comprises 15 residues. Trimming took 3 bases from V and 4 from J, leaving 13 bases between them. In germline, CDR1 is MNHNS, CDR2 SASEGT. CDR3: CASSEGLGGYNEQFF. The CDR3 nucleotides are TGTGCCAGCAGTGAGGGGCTGGGGGGATACAATGAGCAGTTCTTC.

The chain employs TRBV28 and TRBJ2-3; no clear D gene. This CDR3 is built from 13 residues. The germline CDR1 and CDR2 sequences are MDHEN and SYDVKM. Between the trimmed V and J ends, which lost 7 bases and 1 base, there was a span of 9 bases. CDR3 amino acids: CASTGSRTDTQYF. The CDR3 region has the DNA TGTGCCAGCACGGGCTCTCGCACAGATACGCAGTATTTT.

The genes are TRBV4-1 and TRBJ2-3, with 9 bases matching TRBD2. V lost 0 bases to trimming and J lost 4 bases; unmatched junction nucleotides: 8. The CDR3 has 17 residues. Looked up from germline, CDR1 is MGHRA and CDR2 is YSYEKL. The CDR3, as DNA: TGCGCCAGCAGCCAAGATACGGGGACTAGCTACCCAGATACGCAGTATTTT. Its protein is CASSQDTGTSYPDTQYF.

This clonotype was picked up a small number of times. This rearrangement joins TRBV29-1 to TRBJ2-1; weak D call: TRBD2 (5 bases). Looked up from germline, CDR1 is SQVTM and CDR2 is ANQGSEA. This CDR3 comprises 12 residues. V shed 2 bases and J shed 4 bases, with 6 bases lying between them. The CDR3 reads CSVERGYNEQFF. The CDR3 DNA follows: TGCAGCGTTGAACGAGGGTACAATGAGCAGTTCTTC.

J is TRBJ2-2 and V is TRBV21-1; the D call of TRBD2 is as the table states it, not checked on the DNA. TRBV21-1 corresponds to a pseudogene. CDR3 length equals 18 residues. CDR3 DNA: TGTGCCAGCAGCAAAGCCGCCAAGCGGACTAGCGGCACCGGGGAGCTGTTTTTT. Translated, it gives CASSKAAKRTSGTGELFF.

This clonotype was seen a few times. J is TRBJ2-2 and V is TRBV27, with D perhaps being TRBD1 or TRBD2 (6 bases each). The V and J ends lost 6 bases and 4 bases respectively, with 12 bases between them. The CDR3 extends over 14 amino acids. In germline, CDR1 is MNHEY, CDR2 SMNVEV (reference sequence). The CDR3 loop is CASSARGVTGELFF. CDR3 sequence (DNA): TGTGCCAGCAGCGCAAGGGGGGTCACCGGGGAGCTGTTTTTT.

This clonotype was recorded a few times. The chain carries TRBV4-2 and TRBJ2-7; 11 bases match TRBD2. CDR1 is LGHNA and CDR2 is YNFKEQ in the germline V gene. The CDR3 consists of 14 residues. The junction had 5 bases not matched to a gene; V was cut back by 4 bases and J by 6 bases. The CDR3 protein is CASSPPTSGGEQYF. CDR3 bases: TGTGCCAGCAGCCCCCCCACTAGCGGGGGCGAGCAGTACTTC.

CDR3 protein: CASSLGPPEAKNIQYF. CDR3 nucleotides: TGTGCCAGCAGTTTAGGACCGCCCGAGGCCAAAAACATTCAGTACTTC. This rearrangement joins TRBV12-3 or TRBV12-4 to TRBJ2-4; D is uncertain. The CDR3 covers 16 residues. V shed 1 base and J shed 1 base, with 11 bases lying between them.

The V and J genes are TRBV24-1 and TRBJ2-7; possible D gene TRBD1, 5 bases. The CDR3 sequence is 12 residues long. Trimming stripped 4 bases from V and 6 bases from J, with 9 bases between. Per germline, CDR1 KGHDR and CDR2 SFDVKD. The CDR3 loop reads CATSDWGFEQYF. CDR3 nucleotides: TGTGCCACCAGTGACTGGGGCTTCGAGCAGTACTTC.

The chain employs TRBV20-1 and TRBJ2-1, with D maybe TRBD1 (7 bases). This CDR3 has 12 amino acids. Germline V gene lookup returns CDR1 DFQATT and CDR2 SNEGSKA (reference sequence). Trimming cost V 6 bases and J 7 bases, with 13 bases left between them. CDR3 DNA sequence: TGCAGTGCGGAGCCAGGGGGGAATGAGCAGTTCTTC. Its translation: CSAEPGGNEQFF.

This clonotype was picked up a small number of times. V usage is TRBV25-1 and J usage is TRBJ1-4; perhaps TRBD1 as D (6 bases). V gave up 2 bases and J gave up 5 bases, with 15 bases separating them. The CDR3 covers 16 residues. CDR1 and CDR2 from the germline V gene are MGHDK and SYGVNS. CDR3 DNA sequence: TGTGCCAGCAGTGAAGGGTGGGGGCAGAAGAATGAAAAACTGTTTTTT. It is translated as CASSEGWGQKNEKLFF.

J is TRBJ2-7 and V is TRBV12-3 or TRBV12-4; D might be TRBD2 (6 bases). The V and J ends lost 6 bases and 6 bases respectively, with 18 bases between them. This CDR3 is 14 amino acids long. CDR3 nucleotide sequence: TGTGCCAGCAGACCCCCCCAGCGGGTGGGCGAGCAGTACTTC. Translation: CASRPPQRVGEQYF.

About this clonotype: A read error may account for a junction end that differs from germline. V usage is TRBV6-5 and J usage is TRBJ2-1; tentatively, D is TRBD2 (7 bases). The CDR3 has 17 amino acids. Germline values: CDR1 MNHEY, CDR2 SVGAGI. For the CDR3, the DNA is TGTGCCAGCAGTTACTCGAACCTCGGGGGGCAGTACAATGAGAAGTTCTTC. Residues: CASSYSNLGGQYNEKFF.

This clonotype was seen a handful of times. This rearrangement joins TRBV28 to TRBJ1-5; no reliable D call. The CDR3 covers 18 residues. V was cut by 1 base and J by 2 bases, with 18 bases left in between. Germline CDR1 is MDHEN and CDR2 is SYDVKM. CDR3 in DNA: TGTGCCAGCAGTTTATATAGGCCTTACCGGGAGGGCAATCAGCCCCAGCATTTT. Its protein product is CASSLYRPYREGNQPQHF.

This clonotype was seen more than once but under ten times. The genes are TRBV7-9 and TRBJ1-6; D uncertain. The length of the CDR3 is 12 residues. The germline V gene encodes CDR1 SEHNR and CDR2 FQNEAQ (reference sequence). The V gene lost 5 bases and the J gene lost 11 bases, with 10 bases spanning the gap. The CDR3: CASSALGAPLHF. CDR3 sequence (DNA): TGTGCCAGCAGCGCCCTGGGCGCACCCCTCCACTTT.

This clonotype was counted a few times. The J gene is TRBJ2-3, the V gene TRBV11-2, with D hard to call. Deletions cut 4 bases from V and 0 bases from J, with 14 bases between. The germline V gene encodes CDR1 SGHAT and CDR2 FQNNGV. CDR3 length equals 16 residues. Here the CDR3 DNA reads TGTGCCAGCAGCTCCGTTCTAGGGCAGAGCACAGATACGCAGTATTTT. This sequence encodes CASSSVLGQSTDTQYF. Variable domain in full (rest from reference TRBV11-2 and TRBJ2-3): EAGVAQSPRYKIIEKRQSVAFWCNPISGHATLYWYQQILGQGPKLLIQFQNNGVVDDSQLPKDRFSAERLKGVDSTLKIQPAKLEDSAVYLCASSSVLGQSTDTQYFGPGTRLTVL.

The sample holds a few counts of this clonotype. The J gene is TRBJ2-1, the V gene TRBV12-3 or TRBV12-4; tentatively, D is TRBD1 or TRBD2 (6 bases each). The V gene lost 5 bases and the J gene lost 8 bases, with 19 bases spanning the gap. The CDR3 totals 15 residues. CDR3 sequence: CASSPWEGGPYEQFF. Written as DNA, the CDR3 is TGTGCCAGCAGTCCCTGGGAAGGGGGGCCATATGAGCAGTTCTTC.

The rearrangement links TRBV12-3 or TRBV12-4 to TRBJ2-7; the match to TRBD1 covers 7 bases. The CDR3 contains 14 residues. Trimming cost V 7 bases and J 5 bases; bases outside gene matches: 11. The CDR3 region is CASTDRTGMDEQYF. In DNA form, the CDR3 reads TGTGCCAGCACCGACAGGACAGGCATGGACGAGCAGTACTTC.

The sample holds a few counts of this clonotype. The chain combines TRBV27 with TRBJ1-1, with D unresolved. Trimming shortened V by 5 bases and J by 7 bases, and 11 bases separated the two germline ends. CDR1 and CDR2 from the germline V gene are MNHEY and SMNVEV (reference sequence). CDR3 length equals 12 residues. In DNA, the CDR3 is TGTGCCAGCAGTCATAACACGGGTGAAGCTTTCTTT. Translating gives CASSHNTGEAFF.

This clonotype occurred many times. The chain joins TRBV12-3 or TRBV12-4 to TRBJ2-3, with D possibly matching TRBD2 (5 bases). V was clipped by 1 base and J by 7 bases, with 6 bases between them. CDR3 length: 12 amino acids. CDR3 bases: TGTGCCAGCAGTTTAGGCGGGTATACGCAGTATTTT. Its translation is CASSLGGYTQYF.

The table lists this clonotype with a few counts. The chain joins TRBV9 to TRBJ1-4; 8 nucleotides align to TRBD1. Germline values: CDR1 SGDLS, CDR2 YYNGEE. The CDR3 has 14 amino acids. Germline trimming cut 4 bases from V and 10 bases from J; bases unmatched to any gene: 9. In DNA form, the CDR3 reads TGTGCCAGCAGCACCGGACAGGGAGCGGGAAAACTGTTTTTT. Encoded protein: CASSTGQGAGKLFF.

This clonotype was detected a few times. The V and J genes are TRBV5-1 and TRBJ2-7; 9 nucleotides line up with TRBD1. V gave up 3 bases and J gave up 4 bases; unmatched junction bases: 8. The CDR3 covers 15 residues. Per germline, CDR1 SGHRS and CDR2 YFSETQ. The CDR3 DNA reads TGCGCCAGCAGCTCCGGGGGACAGGGCACTTACGAGCAGTACTTC. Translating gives CASSSGGQGTYEQYF.